One sample yielded the 17 T cell receptor beta chains listed below, sequenced in a study of PD-1 blockade in classical Hodgkin lymphoma. Time point indicated: newly diagnosed, previously untreated cHL patient sample. Assay: immunoSEQ multiplex PCR; the TCRdb copy retains only in-frame clones and omits some. The table records 30,000 or so clones, roughly 92% of them present only once. Sequenced sample: peripheral blood mononuclear cells (PBMCs). Receptors were obtained from a human donor with classical Hodgkin lymphoma.

This chain connects TRBV5-5 to TRBJ1-5, with a weak D call TRBD1 (5 bases). Germline lookup yields CDR1 SGHKS and CDR2 YYEKEE (reference sequence). The CDR3 extends over 14 amino acids. The V gene lost 3 bases and the J gene lost 9 bases, with 16 bases spanning the gap. The CDR3 sequence: CASSSDQGRGPQHF. CDR3 nucleotides: TGTGCCAGCAGCTCGGACCAGGGCCGGGGGCCCCAGCATTTT.

The V call is TRBV7-9, the J call TRBJ1-1; D is undetermined. With 7 bases removed from V and 0 bases from J, the gap between germline ends came to 12 bases. The CDR3 consists of 14 residues. CDR1 is SEHNR and CDR2 is FQNEAQ in the germline V gene (reference sequence). The CDR3 nucleotides read TGTGCCAGCAACGGAGTCAATATGAACACTGAAGCTTTCTTT. It is translated as CASNGVNMNTEAFF.

This clone was detected only once. The genes are TRBV5-1 and TRBJ2-3; weak D call: TRBD1 (6 bases). The CDR3 length is 17 residues. The ends were cut back, 0 bases at V and 2 bases at J, with 16 bases in the middle. Germline CDR1 SGHRS, CDR2 YFSETQ. CDR3: CASSLGWTVGVTDTQYF. CDR3 sequence (DNA): TGCGCCAGCAGCTTGGGCTGGACAGTCGGTGTCACAGATACGCAGTATTTT.

The chain carries TRBV9 and TRBJ1-5; D unclear. CDR3 length: 15 amino acids. CDR1 and CDR2 (germline): SGDLS, YYNGEE. Trimming took off 0 bases at V and 9 bases at J, with 16 bases between the two ends. CDR3 DNA: TGTGCCAGCAGCGTAGGCTCGGATCCGCTGTGGCCCCAGCATTTT. This sequence encodes CASSVGSDPLWPQHF.

This rearrangement joins TRBV7-3 to TRBJ2-1; D may match TRBD1 or TRBD2 (5 bases each). Germline CDR1 and CDR2: SGHTA and FQGTGA. CDR3 length: 15 amino acids. V was trimmed by 3 bases and J by 0 bases, leaving 9 bases between them. The CDR3 reads CASSFQGTSYNEQFF. As DNA, the CDR3 is TGTGCCAGCAGCTTTCAAGGGACCTCCTACAATGAGCAGTTCTTC.

The chain combines TRBV5-1 with TRBJ2-2; D ambiguous. Trimming removed 0 bases at V and 0 bases at J, with 6 bases between. Germline CDR1 and CDR2: SGHRS and YFSETQ. The CDR3 spans 15 residues. Here the CDR3 reads CASSLARSNTGELFF. CDR3 bases: TGCGCCAGCAGCTTGGCTAGGTCGAACACCGGGGAGCTGTTTTTT.

This clone appeared once. The gene calls are TRBV5-1 and TRBJ2-1; D perhaps matches TRBD1 (6 bases). Germline V lookup: CDR1 SGHRS, CDR2 YFSETQ. Trimming left V 1 base short and J 8 bases short, with 16 bases between. This CDR3 is built from 15 residues. The CDR3 DNA sequence: TGCGCCAGCAGCTTGTTGATACAGGGCCGGGATGAGCAGTTCTTC. This gives the protein CASSLLIQGRDEQFF. The full variable domain, with the rest looked up from reference TRBV5-1 and TRBJ2-1, is KAGVTQTPRYLIKTRGQQVTLSCSPISGHRSVSWYQQTPGQGLQFLFEYFSETQRNKGNFPGRFSGRQFSNSRSEMNVSTLELGDSALYLCASSLLIQGRDEQFFGPGTRLTVL.

The chain has TRBV28 and TRBJ2-6, with a tentative D call TRBD1 (5 bases). Germline V gives CDR1 MDHEN, CDR2 SYDVKM. This CDR3 has 17 amino acids. V lost 5 bases and J 0 bases, leaving 14 bases between the germline ends. This CDR3 reads CASSLLRQGSGANVLTF. The CDR3 coding sequence is TGTGCCAGCAGTCTCCTGCGTCAGGGCTCTGGGGCCAACGTCCTGACTTTC.

The chain carries TRBV11-1 and TRBJ2-5, with D perhaps matching TRBD1 or TRBD2 (5 bases each). With 4 bases removed from V and 4 bases from J, the gap between germline ends came to 16 bases. CDR3 length: 15 amino acids. Germline loops: CDR1 SGHAT, CDR2 FQDESV (reference sequence). CDR3 sequence reads: CASSWGEGSVETQYF. CDR3 coding DNA: TGTGCCAGCAGCTGGGGCGAGGGTTCGGTAGAGACCCAGTACTTC.

The CDR3: CASSPLSWFPTQYF. The CDR3 DNA reads as TGTGCCAGCAGCCCCCTGTCGTGGTTCCCGACCCAGTACTTC. The rearrangement uses TRBV7-2 and TRBJ2-5; D uncertain. Germline loops: CDR1 SGHTA, CDR2 FQGNSA. The CDR3 totals 14 residues. Trimming removed 5 bases at V and 7 bases at J, with 17 bases between.

The chain uses TRBV7-2 and TRBJ2-3; D gene uncertain. CDR3 length: 17 amino acids. Trimming took off 3 bases at V and 1 base at J, with 17 bases between the two ends. Germline V lookup: CDR1 SGHTA, CDR2 FQGNSA. The CDR3 nucleotides read TGTGCCAGCAGCTTCACCCGACGGCTAATAGGCACAGATACGCAGTATTTT. Encoded protein: CASSFTRRLIGTDTQYF.

The chain links TRBV7-9 to TRBJ1-2, with 8 bases aligning to TRBD1. Germline V gene lookup returns CDR1 SEHNR and CDR2 FQNEAQ (reference sequence). The length of the CDR3 is 15 residues. Losses at the gene ends were 3 bases for V and 4 bases for J; bases not matched to a gene: 7. CDR3 in amino acids: CASSFLTGVAYGYTF. CDR3 DNA sequence: TGTGCCAGCAGCTTCCTGACAGGGGTGGCCTATGGCTACACCTTC.

The chain is built from TRBV6-1 and TRBJ1-1, with D hard to call. V was trimmed by 3 bases and J by 2 bases, leaving 10 bases between them. Per the germline V gene, CDR1 is MNHNS and CDR2 is SASEGT. The CDR3 is 14 amino acids. CDR3 sequence (DNA): TGTGCCAGCAGTGACGACCGGGGTAACACTGAAGCTTTCTTT. It is translated as CASSDDRGNTEAFF.

In its sample, this clone was seen a few times. V gene TRBV13 combines with J gene TRBJ1-1, with D unresolved. The CDR3 sequence is 12 residues long. Germline V gene data show CDR1 as PRHDT and CDR2 as FYEKMQ (reference sequence). Trimming took 3 bases from V and 7 from J, leaving 9 bases between them. CDR3 sequence: CASSFGSNEAFF. The CDR3 nucleotides read TGTGCCAGCAGCTTCGGTAGTAATGAAGCTTTCTTT.

This rearrangement joins TRBV7-9 to TRBJ2-1; D is unclear. V was pared by 4 bases and J by 15 bases, with 16 bases between. The CDR3 runs 12 residues. CDR1 and CDR2 from the germline V gene are SEHNR and FQNEAQ (reference sequence). The CDR3: CASSSNLYEGFF. DNA for the CDR3: TGTGCCAGCAGCTCCAATCTTTACGAAGGGTTCTTC.

J is TRBJ2-1 and V is TRBV5-1; either TRBD1 or TRBD2 may fit D (5 bases each). The V end was cut by 2 bases, the J end by 12 bases, with 12 bases between. Germline CDR1 reads SGHRS; CDR2 reads YFSETQ. This CDR3 is 12 amino acids long. CDR3 region: CASSFLTGAQFF. In DNA, the CDR3 is TGCGCCAGCAGCTTCTTAACCGGGGCGCAGTTCTTC.

This clone was counted once. J is TRBJ2-3 and V is TRBV4-2; 9 nucleotides align to TRBD2. V lost 3 bases and J lost 6; bases outside the gene matches: 16. The CDR3 contains 18 residues. Germline V gene sequence: CDR1 LGHNA, CDR2 YNFKEQ. The CDR3 sequence is CASSQESTPGLAVDTQYF. In DNA, the CDR3 is TGTGCCAGCAGCCAGGAATCGACCCCGGGACTAGCTGTGGATACGCAGTATTTT.